This is a list of T cell receptor beta chains from one sample in a study of shared clonotypes between healthy human individuals. TCRdb keeps only in-frame clones here, not all; method: immunoSEQ multiplex PCR. The repertoire has about 800,000 clones, 95% to 97% of them found once; the top ten carry roughly 0.23%. The sample comprised naive CD8+ T cells sorted from blood. These receptors all stem from a man under 40 in good health. The conserved cysteine and the conserved F or W are not part of the CDR3 here. Fields, in order: V gene, CDR3 length, D gene, CDR3 protein. The D gene is left open where the match is weak.

TRBV18 18 - ASSPQFPVGPSATNEKLF
TRBV10-2 13 - ASSPVSSANYGYT
TRBV27 12 TRBD1 ASSQTGGNTEAF
TRBV9 14 - ASSVVLSGEKNEQF
TRBV27 14 - ASSLSHLVETNEQY
TRBV7-9 10 - ASSLANEKLF
TRBV29-1 12 - SVGDLGLEVEQF
TRBV11-2 11 TRBD1 ASSRTGNKEQF
TRBV6-5 11 TRBD1 ATGTGENTEAF
TRBV5-8 10 - ASSLDLYEQY
TRBV29-1 11 - SVGNDRVNEQF
TRBV6-1 12 - ATQGGGDVDEQF
TRBV21-1 16 - ASTEIEGTSGTIGELF
TRBV4-1 13 TRBD2 ASSQAGGLVGELF
TRBV14 18 - ASSQGMGLQIAHLNYGYT
TRBV6-4 13 TRBD2 ASSDSSGSYNEQF
TRBV6-4 9 TRBD1 ASSDGTGTY
TRBV10-3 11 - AITSGRAGELF
TRBV29-1 12 TRBD1 SVEDRENTGELF
TRBV5-5 15 - ASSLTGHPSPSDTQY
TRBV9 14 TRBD2 ASSVGRSGRAHEQY
TRBV7-9 16 TRBD1 ASSLIKVQGAIVETQY
TRBV27 11 - ASSLRSRGEQF
TRBV28 11 - ASSLQGSYEQY
TRBV14 10 TRBD2 ASSLSGTSVF
TRBV19 16 - ASSSPEGDLLSYNEQF